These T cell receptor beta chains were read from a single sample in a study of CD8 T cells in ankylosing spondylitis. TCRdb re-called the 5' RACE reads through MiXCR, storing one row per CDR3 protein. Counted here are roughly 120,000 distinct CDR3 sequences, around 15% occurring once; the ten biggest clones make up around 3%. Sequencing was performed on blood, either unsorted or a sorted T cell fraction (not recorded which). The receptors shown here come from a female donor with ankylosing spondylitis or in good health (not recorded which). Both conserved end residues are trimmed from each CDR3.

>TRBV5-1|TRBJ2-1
ASSFRSGGGRQNNEQF
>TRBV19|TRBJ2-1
ASLREGEQF
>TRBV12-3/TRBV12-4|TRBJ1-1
ASILTGGDEAF
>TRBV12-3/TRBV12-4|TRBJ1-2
ASEEGTDYGYT
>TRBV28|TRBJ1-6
ASSLSTGRINSPLH
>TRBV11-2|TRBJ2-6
ASSFVWGANVLT
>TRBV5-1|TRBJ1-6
ASSLGTVNSPLH
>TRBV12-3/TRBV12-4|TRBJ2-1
ASSFVGREVDEQF
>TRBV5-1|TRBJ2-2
ASSLTGSSGELF
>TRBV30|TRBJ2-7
AWRTVSYEQY
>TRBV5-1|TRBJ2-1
ASRREAGTAAWNEQF
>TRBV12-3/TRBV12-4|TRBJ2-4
ASSLNSDIQY
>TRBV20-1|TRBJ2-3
SARGLDWYADTQY
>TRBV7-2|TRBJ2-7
ASSAGLAGGSNEQY
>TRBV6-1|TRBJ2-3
ASSRDGTSKTDTQY
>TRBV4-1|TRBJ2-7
AKEEGWNGYEQY
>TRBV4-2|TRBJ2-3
ASSQVSSGSLGGQY
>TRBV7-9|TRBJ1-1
ASSFERVNTEAF
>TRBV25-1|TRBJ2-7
ASSKGGSIPNYSYEQY
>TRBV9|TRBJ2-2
ASSVGVNTGELF
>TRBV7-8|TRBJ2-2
ASSFFGGGNTGELF
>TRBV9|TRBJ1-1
ASSAGTGGAGTEAF
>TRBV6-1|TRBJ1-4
ASSPATGGGPNEKLF
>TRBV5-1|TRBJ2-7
ASSPSGLAYEQY
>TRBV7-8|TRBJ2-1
ASSLAEGLAEAYNEQF
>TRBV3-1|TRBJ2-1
ASSSRTSGPPAGNNEQF
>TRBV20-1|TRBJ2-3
SAPKGRGITDTQY
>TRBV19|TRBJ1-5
ASTYRQGSDQPQH
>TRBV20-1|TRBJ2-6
SARVVVGGPSSGANVLT
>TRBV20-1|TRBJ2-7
SARVQDYEQY
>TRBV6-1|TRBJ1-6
ASRGGRGYSPLH
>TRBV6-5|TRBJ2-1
ASSYWGDNNEQF
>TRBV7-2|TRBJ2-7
ASRRTGTTTGEQY
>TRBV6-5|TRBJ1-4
ASSYGGEGEKLF
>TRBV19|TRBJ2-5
ASSMGLAGGPGQETQY
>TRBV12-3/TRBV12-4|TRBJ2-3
ASQRGSTDTQY
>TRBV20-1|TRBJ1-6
SARDAISYNSPLH
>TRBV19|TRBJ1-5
ATSTAGRNQPQH
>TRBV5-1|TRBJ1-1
ASSLEGRKAF
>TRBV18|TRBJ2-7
ASSPPGQGGYEQY
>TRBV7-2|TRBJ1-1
ASTRGTVNTEAF